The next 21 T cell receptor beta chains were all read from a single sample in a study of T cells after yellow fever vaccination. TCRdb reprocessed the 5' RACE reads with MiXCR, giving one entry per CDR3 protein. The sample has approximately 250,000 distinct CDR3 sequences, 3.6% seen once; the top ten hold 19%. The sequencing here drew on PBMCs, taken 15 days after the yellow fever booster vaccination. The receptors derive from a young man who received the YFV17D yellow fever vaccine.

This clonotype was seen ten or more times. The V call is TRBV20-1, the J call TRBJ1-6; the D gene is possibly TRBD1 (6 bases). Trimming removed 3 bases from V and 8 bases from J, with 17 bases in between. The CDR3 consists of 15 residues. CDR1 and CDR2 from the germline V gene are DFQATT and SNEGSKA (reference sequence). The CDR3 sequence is CSASRGARGDSPLHF. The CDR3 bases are TGCAGTGCTAGTAGGGGGGCCAGGGGTGATTCACCCCTCCACTTT.

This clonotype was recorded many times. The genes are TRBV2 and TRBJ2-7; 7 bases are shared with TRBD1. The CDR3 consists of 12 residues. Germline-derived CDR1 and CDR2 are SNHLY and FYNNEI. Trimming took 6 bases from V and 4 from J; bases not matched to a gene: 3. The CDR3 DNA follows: TGTGCCAGCAGACCGACAGGGTACGAGCAGTACGTC. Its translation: CASRPTGYEQYV.

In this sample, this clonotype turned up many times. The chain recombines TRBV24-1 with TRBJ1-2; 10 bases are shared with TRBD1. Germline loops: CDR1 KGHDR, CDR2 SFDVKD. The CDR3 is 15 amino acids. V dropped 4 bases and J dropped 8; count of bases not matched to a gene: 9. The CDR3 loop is CATSDPQGTGDGYTF. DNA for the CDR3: TGTGCCACCAGTGACCCGCAAGGGACAGGGGACGGCTACACCTTC.

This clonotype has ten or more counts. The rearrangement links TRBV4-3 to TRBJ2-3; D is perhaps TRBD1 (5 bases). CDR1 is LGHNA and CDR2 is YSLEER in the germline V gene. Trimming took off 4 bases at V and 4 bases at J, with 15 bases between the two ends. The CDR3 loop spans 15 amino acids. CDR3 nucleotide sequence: TGCGCCAGCAGCCGTTTAGAAGGGGTCTCAGATACGCAGTATTTT. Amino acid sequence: CASSRLEGVSDTQYF.

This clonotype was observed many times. The CDR3 nucleotides read TGTGCCAGCAGTTACTTCGGGGGTATCACAGATACGCAGTATTTT. Its translation is CASSYFGGITDTQYF. The chain couples TRBV6-2 or TRBV6-3 to TRBJ2-3, with D possibly being TRBD2 (6 bases). V shed 1 base and J shed 2 bases, with 10 bases lying between them. Germline lookup yields CDR1 MNHEY and CDR2 SVGEGT. The CDR3 spans 15 residues.

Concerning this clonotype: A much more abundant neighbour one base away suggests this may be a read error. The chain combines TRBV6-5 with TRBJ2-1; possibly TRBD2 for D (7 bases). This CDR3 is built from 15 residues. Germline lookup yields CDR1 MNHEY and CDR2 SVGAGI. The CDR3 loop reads CASSRKRGAYTEQFF. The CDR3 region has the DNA TGTGCCAGCAGCCGTAAACGGGGGGCCTACACTGAGCAGTTCTTC.

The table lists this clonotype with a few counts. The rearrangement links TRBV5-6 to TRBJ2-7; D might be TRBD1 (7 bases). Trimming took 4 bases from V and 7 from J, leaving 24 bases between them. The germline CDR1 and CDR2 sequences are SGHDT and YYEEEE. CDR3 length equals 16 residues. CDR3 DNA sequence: TGTGCCAGCAGCCAATTGGACAGGAGGGCATCTGGAGAGCAGTACGTC. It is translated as CASSQLDRRASGEQYV.

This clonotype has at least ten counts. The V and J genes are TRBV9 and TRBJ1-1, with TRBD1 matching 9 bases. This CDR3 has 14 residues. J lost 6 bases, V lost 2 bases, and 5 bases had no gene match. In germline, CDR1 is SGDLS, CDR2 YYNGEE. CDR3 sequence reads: CASSVWDREAEAFF. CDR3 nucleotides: TGTGCCAGCAGCGTTTGGGACAGGGAGGCTGAAGCTTTCTTT.

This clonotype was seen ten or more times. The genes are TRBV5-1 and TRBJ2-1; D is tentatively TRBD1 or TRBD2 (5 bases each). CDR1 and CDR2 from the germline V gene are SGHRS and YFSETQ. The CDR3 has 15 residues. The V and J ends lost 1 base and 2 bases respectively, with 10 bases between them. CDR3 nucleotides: TGCGCCAGCAGCTTGCAGGGACCGGCCTACAATGAGCAGTTCTTC. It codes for CASSLQGPAYNEQFF.

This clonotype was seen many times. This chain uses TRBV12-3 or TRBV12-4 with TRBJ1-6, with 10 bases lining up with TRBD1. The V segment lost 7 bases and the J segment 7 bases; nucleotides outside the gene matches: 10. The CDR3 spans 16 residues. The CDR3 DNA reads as TGTGCCAGCACCCTCGGGGAGGGACAGGGGAATTCACCCCTCCACTTT. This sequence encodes CASTLGEGQGNSPLHF.

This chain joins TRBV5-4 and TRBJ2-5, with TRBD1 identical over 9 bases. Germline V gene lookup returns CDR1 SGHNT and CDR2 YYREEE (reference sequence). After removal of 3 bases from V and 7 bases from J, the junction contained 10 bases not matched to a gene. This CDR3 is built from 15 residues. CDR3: CASSSGDRAWGTQYF. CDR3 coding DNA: TGTGCCAGCAGCTCCGGGGACAGGGCCTGGGGGACCCAGTACTTC.

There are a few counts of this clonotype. The CDR3 protein is CASSMPLTGDTQYF. CDR3 bases: TGTGCCAGTAGTATGCCCCTGACAGGAGATACGCAGTATTTT. The gene calls are TRBV19 and TRBJ2-3, with TRBD1 as a possible D gene (6 bases). CDR3 size: 14 residues. Germline V gene sequence: CDR1 LNHDA, CDR2 SQIVND (reference sequence). Trimming removed 3 bases from V and 5 bases from J, with 12 bases in between.

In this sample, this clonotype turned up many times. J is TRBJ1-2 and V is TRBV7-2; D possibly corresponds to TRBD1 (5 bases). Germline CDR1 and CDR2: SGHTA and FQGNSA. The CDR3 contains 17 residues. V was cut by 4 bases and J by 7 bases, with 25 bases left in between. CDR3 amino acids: CASSSRRQGSSLVGYTF. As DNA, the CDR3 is TGTGCCAGCAGCTCCCGAAGGCAGGGCAGCTCCCTCGTTGGCTACACCTTC. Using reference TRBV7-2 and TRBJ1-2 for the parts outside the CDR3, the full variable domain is GAGVSQSPSNKVTEKGKDVELRCDPISGHTALYWYRQSLGQGLEFLIYFQGNSAPDKSGLPSDRFSAERTGGSVSTLTIQRTQQEDSAVYLCASSSRRQGSSLVGYTFGSGTRLTVV.

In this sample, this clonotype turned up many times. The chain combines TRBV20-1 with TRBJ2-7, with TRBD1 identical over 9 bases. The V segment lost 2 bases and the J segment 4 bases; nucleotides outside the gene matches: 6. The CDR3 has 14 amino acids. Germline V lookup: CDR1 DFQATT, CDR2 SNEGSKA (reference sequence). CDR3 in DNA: TGCAGTGCTAGACACACGGACAGGGGTTACGAGCAGTACTTC. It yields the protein CSARHTDRGYEQYF.

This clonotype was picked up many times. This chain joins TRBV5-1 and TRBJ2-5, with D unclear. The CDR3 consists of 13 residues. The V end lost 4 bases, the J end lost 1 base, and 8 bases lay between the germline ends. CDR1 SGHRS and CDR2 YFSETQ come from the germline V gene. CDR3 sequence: CASSRTPQETQYF. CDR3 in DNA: TGCGCCAGCAGCCGTACGCCCCAAGAGACCCAGTACTTC.

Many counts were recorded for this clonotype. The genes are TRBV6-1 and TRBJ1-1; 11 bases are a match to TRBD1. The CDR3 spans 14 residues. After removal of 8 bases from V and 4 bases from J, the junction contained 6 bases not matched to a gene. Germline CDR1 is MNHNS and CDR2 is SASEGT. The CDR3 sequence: CASLRDRGFTEAFF. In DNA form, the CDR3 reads TGTGCCAGCCTCCGGGACAGGGGGTTCACTGAAGCTTTCTTT.

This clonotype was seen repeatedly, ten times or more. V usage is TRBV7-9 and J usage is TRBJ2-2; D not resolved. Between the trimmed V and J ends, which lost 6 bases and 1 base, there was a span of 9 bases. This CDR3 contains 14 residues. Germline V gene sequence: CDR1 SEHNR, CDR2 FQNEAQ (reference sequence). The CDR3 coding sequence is TGTGCCAGCAGGAGACTCGTGAACACCGGGGAGCTGTTTTTT. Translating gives CASRRLVNTGELFF.

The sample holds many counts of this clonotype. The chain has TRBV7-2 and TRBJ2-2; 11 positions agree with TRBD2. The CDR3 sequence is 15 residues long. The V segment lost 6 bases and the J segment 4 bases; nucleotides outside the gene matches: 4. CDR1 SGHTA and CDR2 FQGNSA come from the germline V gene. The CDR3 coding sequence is TGTGCCAGCAGACCCGGGACTAGCGGCACCGGGGAGCTGTTTTTT. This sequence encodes CASRPGTSGTGELFF.

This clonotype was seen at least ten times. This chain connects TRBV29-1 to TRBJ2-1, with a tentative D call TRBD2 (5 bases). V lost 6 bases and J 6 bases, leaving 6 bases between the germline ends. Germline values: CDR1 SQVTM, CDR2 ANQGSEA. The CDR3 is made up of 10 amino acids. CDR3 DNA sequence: TGCAGCGTCACTAGCAATGAGCAGTTCTTC. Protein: CSVTSNEQFF.

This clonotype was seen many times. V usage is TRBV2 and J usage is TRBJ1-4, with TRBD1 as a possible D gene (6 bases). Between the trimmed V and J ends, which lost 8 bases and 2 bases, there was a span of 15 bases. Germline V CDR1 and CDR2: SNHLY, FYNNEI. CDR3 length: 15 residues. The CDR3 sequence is CASRLQGMTNEKLFF. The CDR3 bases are TGTGCCAGCCGTTTGCAGGGGATGACTAATGAAAAACTGTTTTTT.

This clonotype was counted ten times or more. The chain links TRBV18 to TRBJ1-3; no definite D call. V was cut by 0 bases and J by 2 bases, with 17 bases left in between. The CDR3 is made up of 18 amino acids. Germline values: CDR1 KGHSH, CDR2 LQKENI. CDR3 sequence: CASSPPSVGFNPGNTIYF. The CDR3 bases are TGTGCCAGCTCACCACCGTCGGTGGGGTTCAACCCTGGAAACACCATATATTTT.